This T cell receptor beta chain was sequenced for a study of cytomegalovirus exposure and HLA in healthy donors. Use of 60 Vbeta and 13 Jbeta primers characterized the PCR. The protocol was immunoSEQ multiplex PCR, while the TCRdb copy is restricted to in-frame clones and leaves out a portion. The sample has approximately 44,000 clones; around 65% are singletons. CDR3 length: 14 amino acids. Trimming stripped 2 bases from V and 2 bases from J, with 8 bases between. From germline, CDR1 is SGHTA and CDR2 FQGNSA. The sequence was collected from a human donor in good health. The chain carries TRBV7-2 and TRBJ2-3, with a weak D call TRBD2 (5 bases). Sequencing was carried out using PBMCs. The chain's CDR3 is CASSLRGLTDTQYF. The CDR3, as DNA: TGTGCCAGCAGCTTACGCGGGCTCACAGATACGCAGTATTTT.